These 15 T cell receptor beta chains came from one sample sequenced in a study of cytomegalovirus exposure and HLA in healthy donors. PCR involved 60 Vbeta and 13 Jbeta primers. Repertoires were generated with immunoSEQ multiplex PCR, while TCRdb's copy carries only in-frame clones and drops some. Here the sample spans 180,000 or so clones, about three quarters being singletons. Input material: PBMCs. The receptor source for this set is a female donor in good health and CMV-seronegative.

This chain joins TRBV19 and TRBJ1-5, with 10 positions matching TRBD1. The CDR3 is made up of 16 amino acids. Germline CDR1 and CDR2: LNHDA and SQIVND (reference sequence). V gave up 3 bases and J gave up 4 bases; unmatched junction bases: 6. The CDR3 coding sequence is TGTGCCAGTAGTATCCTGGGACAGGGGCCGAATCAGCCCCAGCATTTT. Encoded protein: CASSILGQGPNQPQHF.

V usage is TRBV9 and J usage is TRBJ2-1; weak D call: TRBD2 (5 bases). The CDR3 runs 19 residues. Trimming took off 3 bases at V and 0 bases at J, with 22 bases between the two ends. CDR1 and CDR2 (germline): SGDLS, YYNGEE. Here the CDR3 DNA reads TGTGCCAGCAGCGCAGCCGGGATGGCGCTCCGGAGCTCCTACAATGAGCAGTTCTTC. Translated, it gives CASSAAGMALRSSYNEQFF.

The chain couples TRBV5-4 to TRBJ2-1, with 12 bases fitting TRBD2. Germline values: CDR1 SGHNT, CDR2 YYREEE (reference sequence). V gave up 2 bases and J gave up 10 bases; unmatched junction bases: 7. This CDR3 region has 15 residues. Here the CDR3 DNA reads TGTGCCAGCAGCTTAAAAACTAGCGGGAGGAACGAGCAGTTCTTC. This sequence encodes CASSLKTSGRNEQFF. The full variable domain, with the rest looked up from reference TRBV5-4 and TRBJ2-1, is ETGVTQSPTHLIKTRGQQVTLRCSSQSGHNTVSWYQQALGQGPQFIFQYYREEENGRGNFPPRFSGLQFPNYSSELNVNALELDDSALYLCASSLKTSGRNEQFFGPGTRLTVL.

The chain is built from TRBV30 and TRBJ2-3; D is uncertain. This CDR3 spans 13 amino acids. CDR1 and CDR2 (germline): GTSNPN, SVGIG (reference sequence). Deletions cut 2 bases from V and 4 bases from J, with 10 bases between. CDR3 loop: CAWSFRSADTQYF. As DNA, the CDR3 is TGTGCCTGGAGTTTCCGGAGCGCAGATACGCAGTATTTT.

This clone was seen a handful of times. The V call is TRBV6-5, the J call TRBJ2-3, with TRBD2 matching over 7 bases. J was trimmed by 9 bases and V by 7 bases; bases with no gene match: 4. The CDR3 contains 11 residues. The germline V gene has CDR1 MNHEY and CDR2 SVGAGI. The CDR3 here is CASIKRDTQYF. The CDR3 DNA reads as TGTGCCAGCATAAAGCGGGACACGCAGTATTTT.

The chain's CDR3 is CSVAPLAGGYEQYF. The CDR3 DNA follows: TGCAGCGTTGCCCCCCTAGCGGGAGGCTACGAGCAGTACTTC. V gene TRBV29-1 combines with J gene TRBJ2-7; 11 bases line up with TRBD2. Germline trimming cut 4 bases from V and 3 bases from J; bases unmatched to any gene: 5. CDR3 length: 14 residues. Germline values: CDR1 SQVTM, CDR2 ANQGSEA.

This sequence joins TRBV19 and TRBJ2-7; TRBD2 aligns across 10 bases. CDR3 size: 14 residues. V trimming: 7 bases; J trimming: 2 bases; junction bases outside the gene matches: 5. From germline, CDR1 is LNHDA and CDR2 SQIVND (reference sequence). The CDR3 DNA reads as TGTGCCAGTAACCCGGGACTAGCGACCTACGAGCAGTACTTC. Residues: CASNPGLATYEQYF.

This chain uses TRBV6-5 with TRBJ2-5, with TRBD2 matching over 9 bases. Germline V gene lookup returns CDR1 MNHEY and CDR2 SVGAGI. J gave up 5 bases and V 7 bases, and 11 bases lay outside the gene matches. The CDR3 loop spans 15 amino acids. CDR3 residues: CASTQGVAGVETQYF. Here the CDR3 DNA reads TGTGCCAGCACCCAAGGCGTAGCGGGAGTGGAGACCCAGTACTTC.

The table lists this clone with a few counts. The rearrangement joins TRBV19 to TRBJ1-2; 11 positions agree with TRBD1. This CDR3 spans 14 amino acids. J lost 4 bases, V lost 6 bases, and 4 bases had no gene match. Per germline, CDR1 LNHDA and CDR2 SQIVND (reference sequence). The chain's CDR3 is CASRPGQGVYGYTF. The CDR3 DNA reads as TGTGCCAGTAGGCCGGGACAGGGGGTCTATGGCTACACCTTC.

Remarks on this clone: Its ends do not fully match the called genes, so a read error is possible. The V and J genes are TRBV7-9 and TRBJ1-5, with D tentatively TRBD1 (5 bases). Looked up from germline, CDR1 is SEHNR and CDR2 is FQNEAQ (reference sequence). CDR3 length equals 14 residues. The CDR3 DNA sequence: TGTTCCAGCAGCTTTGCAGGGTCGGGTCAGCCCCAGCATTTT. Translation: CSSSFAGSGQPQHF.

This clone appeared a few times. The chain links TRBV18 to TRBJ1-3; D gene ambiguous. V was shortened by 3 bases and J by 2 bases, with 8 bases between the two germline ends. The CDR3 has 14 residues. Per the germline V gene, CDR1 is KGHSH and CDR2 is LQKENI. The CDR3 coding sequence is TGTGCCAGCTCACCGGAGGGAACTGGAAACACCATATATTTT. Amino acid sequence: CASSPEGTGNTIYF.

The gene calls are TRBV30 and TRBJ1-5; tentatively, D is TRBD1 (6 bases). The CDR3 loop spans 13 amino acids. CDR1 and CDR2 from the germline V gene are GTSNPN and SVGIG (reference sequence). Trimming removed 0 bases at V and 5 bases at J, with 8 bases between. The chain's CDR3 is CAWSVGGDQPQHF. In DNA form, the CDR3 reads TGTGCCTGGAGTGTAGGGGGGGATCAGCCCCAGCATTTT.

With regard to this clone: At one end the junction does not follow the germline gene, possibly because of a read error. CDR3 nucleotide sequence: TGTGCCGGCAGCCAAGGGGCAATGGAAAAACTGTTTTTT. Translation: CAGSQGAMEKLFF. The rearrangement uses TRBV14 and TRBJ1-4, with a possible D match to TRBD1 (5 bases). Germline CDR1 and CDR2: SGHDN and FVKESK. The CDR3 has 13 amino acids.

The rearrangement uses TRBV19 and TRBJ1-6; D might be TRBD1 (5 bases). V was pared by 6 bases and J by 12 bases, with 15 bases between. CDR1 and CDR2 from the germline V gene are LNHDA and SQIVND (reference sequence). The CDR3 length is 13 residues. CDR3 amino acids: CASRSSQAGPLHF. CDR3 nucleotides: TGTGCCAGTAGGTCCTCACAGGCCGGACCCCTCCACTTT.

The DNA for the CDR3 is TGTGCCAGCTCACCAGGGCTAGCGGGGAGGGGAGATACGCAGTATTTT. It encodes CASSPGLAGRGDTQYF. The rearrangement joins TRBV18 to TRBJ2-3; 9 bases agree with TRBD2. The CDR3 runs to 16 residues. The J segment lost 5 bases and the V segment lost 2 bases, leaving 8 bases of the junction unmatched. CDR1 KGHSH and CDR2 LQKENI come from the germline V gene.